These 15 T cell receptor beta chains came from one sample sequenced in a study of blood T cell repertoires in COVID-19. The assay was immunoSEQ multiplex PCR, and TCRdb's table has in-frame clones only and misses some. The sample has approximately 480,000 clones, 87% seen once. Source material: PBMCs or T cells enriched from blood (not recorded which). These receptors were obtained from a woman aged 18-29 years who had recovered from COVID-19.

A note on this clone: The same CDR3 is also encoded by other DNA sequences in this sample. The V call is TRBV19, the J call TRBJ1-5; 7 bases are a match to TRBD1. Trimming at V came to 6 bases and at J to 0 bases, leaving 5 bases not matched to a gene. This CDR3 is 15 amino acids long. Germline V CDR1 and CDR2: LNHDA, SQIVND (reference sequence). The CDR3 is CASSGTVYSNQPQHF. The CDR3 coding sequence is TGTGCCAGTAGCGGGACAGTTTATAGCAATCAGCCCCAGCATTTT.

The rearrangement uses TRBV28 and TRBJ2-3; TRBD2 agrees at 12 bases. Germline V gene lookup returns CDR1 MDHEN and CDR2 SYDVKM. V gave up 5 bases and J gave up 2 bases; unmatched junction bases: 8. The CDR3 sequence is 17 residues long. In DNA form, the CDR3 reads TGTGCCAGCAGTCCCTTCACTAGCGGGGGGCACACAGATACGCAGTATTTT. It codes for CASSPFTSGGHTDTQYF.

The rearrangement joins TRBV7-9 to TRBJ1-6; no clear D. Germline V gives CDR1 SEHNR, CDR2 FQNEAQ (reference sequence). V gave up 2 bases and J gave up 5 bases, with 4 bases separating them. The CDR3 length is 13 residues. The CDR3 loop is CASSLIDNSPLHF. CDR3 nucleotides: TGTGCCAGCAGCTTAATAGATAATTCACCCCTCCACTTT.

The CDR3 bases are TGTGCCAGCAGCTTGGACGACAGGGGGTCTCTGAACACTGAAGCTTTCTTT. As protein: CASSLDDRGSLNTEAFF. V is TRBV5-5 and J is TRBJ1-1; TRBD1 matches 9 bases. The CDR3 is 17 amino acids. Germline V gene data show CDR1 as SGHKS and CDR2 as YYEKEE (reference sequence). V gave up 0 bases and J gave up 0 bases; unmatched junction bases: 6.

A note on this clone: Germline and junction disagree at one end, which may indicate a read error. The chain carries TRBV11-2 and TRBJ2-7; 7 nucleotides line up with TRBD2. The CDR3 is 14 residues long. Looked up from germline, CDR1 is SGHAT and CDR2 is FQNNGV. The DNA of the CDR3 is TGTGCCAGCAGCTTAGCCGCCGGGGGGTTCGCACTGGTTTTC. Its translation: CASSLAAGGFALVF.

In DNA form, the CDR3 reads TGTGCCATCAGTGAGTCGGGCATGCGGGAAAATTCACCCCTCCACTTT. As protein: CAISESGMRENSPLHF. The V and J genes are TRBV10-3 and TRBJ1-6, with D uncertain. Trimming left V 0 bases short and J 7 bases short, with 13 bases between. From germline, CDR1 is ENHRY and CDR2 SYGVKD. The CDR3 contains 16 residues.

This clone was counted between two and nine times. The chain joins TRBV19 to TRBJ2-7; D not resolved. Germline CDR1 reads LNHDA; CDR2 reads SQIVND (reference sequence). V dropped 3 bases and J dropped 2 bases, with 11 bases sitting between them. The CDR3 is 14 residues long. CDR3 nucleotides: TGTGCCAGTAGTATCGGAGAACTACCCTACGAGCAGTACTTC. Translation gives CASSIGELPYEQYF.

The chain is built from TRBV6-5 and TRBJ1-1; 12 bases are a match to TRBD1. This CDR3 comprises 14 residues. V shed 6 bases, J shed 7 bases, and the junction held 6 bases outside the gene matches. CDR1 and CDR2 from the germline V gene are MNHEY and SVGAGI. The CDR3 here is CASSSGQGAGEAFF. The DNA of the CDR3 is TGTGCCAGCAGCTCGGGACAGGGGGCTGGTGAAGCTTTCTTT.

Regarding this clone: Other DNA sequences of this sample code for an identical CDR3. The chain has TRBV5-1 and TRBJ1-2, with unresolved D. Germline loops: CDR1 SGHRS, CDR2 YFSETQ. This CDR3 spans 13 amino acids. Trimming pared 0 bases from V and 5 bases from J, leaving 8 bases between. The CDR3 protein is CASSLDSSYGYTF. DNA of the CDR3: TGCGCCAGCAGCTTGGACAGCAGTTATGGCTACACCTTC.

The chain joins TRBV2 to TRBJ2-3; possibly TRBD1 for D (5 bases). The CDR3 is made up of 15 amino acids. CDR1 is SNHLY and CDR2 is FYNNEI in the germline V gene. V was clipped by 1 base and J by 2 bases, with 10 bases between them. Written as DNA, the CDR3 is TGTGCCAGCAGTGAAGTAGGGGCCCTCACAGATACGCAGTATTTT. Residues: CASSEVGALTDTQYF. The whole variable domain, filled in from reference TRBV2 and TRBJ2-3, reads EPEVTQTPSHQVTQMGQEVILRCVPISNHLYFYWYRQILGQKVEFLVSFYNNEISEKSEIFDDQFSVERPDGSNFTLKIRSTKLEDSAMYFCASSEVGALTDTQYFGPGTRLTVL.

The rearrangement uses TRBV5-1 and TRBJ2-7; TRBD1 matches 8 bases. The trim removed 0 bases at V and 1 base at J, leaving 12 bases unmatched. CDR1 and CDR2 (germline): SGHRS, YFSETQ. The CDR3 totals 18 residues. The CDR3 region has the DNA TGCGCCAGCAGCTTGGAAGCCTTTGACAGGGGTAATTCCTACGAGCAGTACTTC. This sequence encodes CASSLEAFDRGNSYEQYF.

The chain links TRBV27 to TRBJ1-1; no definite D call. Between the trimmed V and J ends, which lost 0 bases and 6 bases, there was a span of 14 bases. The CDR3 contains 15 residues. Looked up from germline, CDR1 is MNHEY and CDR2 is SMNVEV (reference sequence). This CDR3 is CASSLSARYQAEAFF. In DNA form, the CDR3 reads TGTGCCAGCAGTTTATCGGCCAGGTACCAGGCTGAAGCTTTCTTT.

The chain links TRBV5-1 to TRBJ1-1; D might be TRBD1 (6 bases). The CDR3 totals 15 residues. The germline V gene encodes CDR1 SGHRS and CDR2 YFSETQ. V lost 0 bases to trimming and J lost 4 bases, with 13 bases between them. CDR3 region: CASSLEAQGRTEAFF. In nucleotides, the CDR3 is TGCGCCAGCAGCTTGGAGGCACAGGGTCGCACTGAAGCTTTCTTT.

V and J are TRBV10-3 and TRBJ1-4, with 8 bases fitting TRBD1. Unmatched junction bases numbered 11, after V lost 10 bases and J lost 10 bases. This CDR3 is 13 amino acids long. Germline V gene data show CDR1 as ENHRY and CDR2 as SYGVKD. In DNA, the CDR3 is TGTGCCAGCACGGGACAGGCGGATGGAAAACTGTTTTTT. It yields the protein CASTGQADGKLFF.

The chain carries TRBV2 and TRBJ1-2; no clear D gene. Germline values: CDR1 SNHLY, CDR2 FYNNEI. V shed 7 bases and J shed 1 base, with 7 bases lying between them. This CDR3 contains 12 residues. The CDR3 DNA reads TGTGCCAGCACAGGATATAACTATGGCTACACCTTC. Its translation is CASTGYNYGYTF.